The subject of this entry is one T cell receptor (beta chain). As yet, its antigen is unknown. This entry comes from a study of beta chain features in type 1 diabetes. About the study: What patients shared with healthy donors was a similar profile of age, gender and cell yields. General study findings and limits: TCRB CDR3s were moderately but significantly shorter in Type 1 diabetes patients in all four CD4+ subsets. Cells with high TCR expression could be over-represented when cDNA is sequenced.

About 120 mL of blood, on average, came from one heparinised draw per donor. Reverse transcription of all isolated RNA meant that expressed TCRB transcripts were sequenced. Data came from immunoSEQ multiplex PCR; TCRdb stores just in-frame clones and leaves some out. The sample records 100,000 to 150,000 clones, around 10% being singletons. Trimming shortened V by 4 bases and J by 4 bases, and 22 bases separated the two germline ends. Germline V CDR1 and CDR2: MDHEN, SYDVKM. CDR3 length: 18 residues. J is TRBJ1-4 and V is TRBV28; D is perhaps TRBD1 (6 bases). Sequencing was done on a sample of central memory CD4+ T cells from blood. This clonotype was obtained from a man aged 30 to 39 with type 1 diabetes. The CDR3 loop is CASSSPTSPRTVNEKLFF. The CDR3 DNA is TGTGCCAGCAGTTCCCCGACTTCCCCCCGGACAGTTAATGAAAAACTGTTTTTT. The whole variable domain, filled in from reference TRBV28 and TRBJ1-4, reads DVKVTQSSRYLVKRTGEKVFLECVQDMDHENMFWYRQDPGLGLRLIYFSYDVKMKEKGDIPEGYSVSREKKERFSLILESASTNQTSMYLCASSSPTSPRTVNEKLFFGSGTQLSVL.